The 15 T cell receptor beta chains below were found in one sample sequenced in a study of cytomegalovirus exposure and HLA in healthy donors. Both 60 Vbeta primers and 13 Jbeta primers went into the PCR. Only in-frame clones appear in the TCRdb table, and some are missing; sequencing was by immunoSEQ multiplex PCR. In the table there are about 140,000 clones, 75% to 90% of which are singletons. Input material: PBMCs. These receptors came from a female donor in good health and CMV-seronegative.

The genes are TRBV7-6 and TRBJ2-7; D perhaps matches TRBD2 (5 bases). Between the trimmed V and J ends, which lost 5 bases and 2 bases, there was a span of 10 bases. CDR1 is SGHVS and CDR2 is FNYEAQ in the germline V gene. This CDR3 comprises 13 residues. For the CDR3, the DNA is TGTGCCAGCAGCCCGAGCGGCGCCTACGAGCAGTACTTC. Its translation: CASSPSGAYEQYF.

This clone was picked up one time. This rearrangement joins TRBV5-1 to TRBJ2-2, with 7 bases fitting TRBD1. Germline V gene sequence: CDR1 SGHRS, CDR2 YFSETQ. Unmatched junction bases numbered 5, after V lost 1 base and J lost 2 bases. This CDR3 has 16 residues. CDR3 region: CASSLRGQTNTGELFF. The CDR3 region has the DNA TGCGCCAGCAGCTTGAGGGGACAGACAAACACCGGGGAGCTGTTTTTT.

The chain links TRBV29-1 to TRBJ2-1; no reliable D call. CDR3 size: 14 residues. The V and J ends lost 1 base and 7 bases respectively, with 14 bases between them. Per the germline V gene, CDR1 is SQVTM and CDR2 is ANQGSEA. The CDR3 spells CSVEVGVSRNEQFF. In DNA form, the CDR3 reads TGCAGCGTTGAAGTAGGAGTTTCCCGAAATGAGCAGTTCTTC.

This clone was seen a single time. The chain joins TRBV2 to TRBJ2-5; 9 bases are shared with TRBD2. The CDR3 length is 14 residues. Losses at the gene ends were 7 bases for V and 5 bases for J; bases not matched to a gene: 8. Germline V gene sequence: CDR1 SNHLY, CDR2 FYNNEI. DNA for the CDR3: TGTGCCAGCAATCGCGGGAGGGCAAGGGAGACCCAGTACTTC. This gives the protein CASNRGRARETQYF. Variable domain in full (rest from reference TRBV2 and TRBJ2-5): EPEVTQTPSHQVTQMGQEVILRCVPISNHLYFYWYRQILGQKVEFLVSFYNNEISEKSEIFDDQFSVERPDGSNFTLKIRSTKLEDSAMYFCASNRGRARETQYFGPGTRLLVL.

This chain uses TRBV5-4 with TRBJ2-1; a weak D match, TRBD2 (6 bases). The CDR3 is 16 amino acids. V was cut by 2 bases and J by 0 bases, with 12 bases left in between. CDR1 SGHNT and CDR2 YYREEE come from the germline V gene (reference sequence). The CDR3 bases are TGTGCCAGCAGCTTCGGGGGAAGGAGCTCCTACAATGAGCAGTTCTTC. Encoded protein: CASSFGGRSSYNEQFF.

V and J are TRBV4-2 and TRBJ1-1; D is unclear. Trimming cost V 1 base and J 1 base, with 4 bases left between them. CDR1 and CDR2 from the germline V gene are LGHNA and YNFKEQ. The CDR3 sequence is 13 residues long. The CDR3 sequence: CASSQGQNTEAFF. The CDR3 DNA reads as TGTGCCAGCAGCCAAGGGCAGAACACTGAAGCTTTCTTT.

This clone was counted only a few times. CDR3 DNA sequence: TGTGCCAGTAGTATTCGGCCAGGGGCCTACGAGCAGTACTTC. It translates to CASSIRPGAYEQYF. The chain is built from TRBV19 and TRBJ2-7, with D possibly matching TRBD1 (6 bases). The length of the CDR3 is 14 residues. Germline-derived CDR1 and CDR2 are LNHDA and SQIVND (reference sequence). The ends were cut back, 3 bases at V and 2 bases at J, with 11 bases in the middle.

This chain joins TRBV11-2 and TRBJ1-2, with 7 bases lining up with TRBD1. The V segment lost 5 bases and the J segment 2 bases; nucleotides outside the gene matches: 5. The CDR3 totals 14 residues. Germline CDR1 SGHAT, CDR2 FQNNGV. DNA for the CDR3: TGTGCCAGCAGCCAGGGACAGACCAACTATGGCTACACCTTC. As protein: CASSQGQTNYGYTF.

This clone was detected only a few times. This chain links TRBV10-1 with TRBJ2-1; a weak D match, TRBD2 (5 bases). The V gene's germline CDR1 is WNHNN and CDR2 SYGVQD (reference sequence). Trimming stripped 6 bases from V and 5 bases from J, with 11 bases between. CDR3 length: 13 amino acids. CDR3 sequence: CASSSGLNNEQFF. In DNA form, the CDR3 reads TGCGCCAGCAGCAGCGGACTTAACAATGAGCAGTTCTTC.

This chain connects TRBV7-8 to TRBJ2-7; 10 positions match TRBD1. The CDR3 sequence is 14 residues long. Germline values: CDR1 SGHVS, CDR2 FQNEAQ. V gave up 8 bases and J gave up 4 bases; unmatched junction bases: 8. The CDR3 region has the DNA TGTGCCAGCTCACACGGGACAGGGGTATACGAGCAGTACTTC. This encodes CASSHGTGVYEQYF.

The chain joins TRBV7-9 to TRBJ2-1; the match to TRBD2 covers 10 bases. Per germline, CDR1 SEHNR and CDR2 FQNEAQ (reference sequence). The trim removed 5 bases at V and 9 bases at J, leaving 13 bases unmatched. The CDR3 runs 16 residues. CDR3 protein: CASSLIGSGRAGEQFF. The CDR3 DNA follows: TGTGCCAGCAGCCTGATTGGCAGCGGGAGGGCCGGTGAGCAGTTCTTC. Combining the CDR3 with reference TRBV7-9 and TRBJ2-1 gives the whole variable domain DTGVSQNPRHKITKRGQNVTFRCDPISEHNRLYWYRQTLGQGPEFLTYFQNEAQLEKSRLLSDRFSAERPKGSFSTLEIQRTEQGDSAMYLCASSLIGSGRAGEQFFGPGTRLTVL.

The V and J genes are TRBV25-1 and TRBJ1-2, with 8 bases identical to TRBD1. Germline-derived CDR1 and CDR2 are MGHDK and SYGVNS. The CDR3 runs 15 residues. Trimming took 4 bases from V and 6 from J; bases not matched to a gene: 10. This CDR3 reads CASSGTGQGAHGYTF. The CDR3 DNA follows: TGTGCCAGCAGTGGGACCGGGCAGGGGGCCCATGGCTACACCTTC.

The gene calls are TRBV6-1 and TRBJ1-1, with 7 bases fitting TRBD1. Trimming took 6 bases from V and 5 from J; bases not matched to a gene: 3. CDR3 length: 12 amino acids. Germline V gene lookup returns CDR1 MNHNS and CDR2 SASEGT. CDR3 nucleotides: TGTGCCAGCAGGATGACAGGGACTGAAGCTTTCTTT. This encodes CASRMTGTEAFF.

V is TRBV19 and J is TRBJ2-1, with 8 bases fitting TRBD1. V lost 2 bases and J lost 2; bases outside the gene matches: 5. In germline, CDR1 is LNHDA, CDR2 SQIVND (reference sequence). There are 16 residues in the CDR3. The CDR3 DNA reads as TGTGCCAGTAGTATACAGGGGGCGTACCCCTACAATGAGCAGTTCTTC. Its translation is CASSIQGAYPYNEQFF.

Concerning this clone itself: One end of the junction is discordant with germline, which a read error may explain. This chain connects TRBV29-1 to TRBJ2-1, with 10 bases identical to TRBD2. Germline V gives CDR1 SQVTM, CDR2 ANQGSEA. The CDR3 loop spans 16 amino acids. CDR3 DNA sequence: TGCAGCGCTGAAAGGGCAACTAGCGGGACTGGCAATGAGCAGTTCTTC. Translating gives CSAERATSGTGNEQFF.